This entry lists 8 T cell receptor beta chains sequenced from one sample in a study of radiotherapy plus CTLA-4 blockade in lung cancer. Sequenced by immunoSEQ multiplex PCR; TCRdb stores in-frame clones only, minus some. The data show about 110,000 clones, with more than 75% seen just once and approximately 2.5% held by the top ten. The source material was peripheral blood, sampled from a patient treated with radiotherapy plus ipilimumab. The receptor source for this set is a human donor with non-small cell lung cancer that progressed on radiotherapy plus ipilimumab. Some clones in this sample may be carry-over from other donors' samples.

This chain uses TRBV7-2 with TRBJ1-5, with D maybe TRBD1 (6 bases). The V end was cut by 1 base, the J end by 6 bases, with 13 bases between. CDR1 and CDR2 from the germline V gene are SGHTA and FQGNSA. This CDR3 has 15 residues. The DNA for the CDR3 is TGTGCCAGCAGCTTAGGTGGGACACGCAGTCAGCCCCAGCATTTT. This gives the protein CASSLGGTRSQPQHF.

The chain couples TRBV11-2 to TRBJ2-5, with a tentative D call TRBD1 (5 bases). Matching the DNA end better, TRBJ2-7 makes the J call doubtful. There are 13 residues in the CDR3. Germline CDR1 reads SGHAT; CDR2 reads FQNNGV. CDR3: CASSPDNGYEQYF. In DNA, the CDR3 is TGTGCCAGCAGCCCGGACAACGGCTACGAGCAGTACTTC.

The chain carries TRBV19 and TRBJ2-3; 15 bases fit TRBD2. CDR3 length: 17 residues. J was trimmed by 4 bases and V by 3 bases; bases with no gene match: 5. CDR1 and CDR2 from the germline V gene are LNHDA and SQIVND (reference sequence). CDR3 DNA sequence: TGTGCCAGTAGTATGGAGGGACTAGCGGGGGGCCCAGATACGCAGTATTTT. Its translation is CASSMEGLAGGPDTQYF.

This chain connects TRBV7-2 to TRBJ1-2, with D maybe TRBD1 (5 bases). Trimming removed 5 bases from V and 1 base from J, with 11 bases in between. The CDR3 runs to 14 residues. Germline V CDR1 and CDR2: SGHTA, FQGNSA. This CDR3 is CASSPGDGNYGYTF. In DNA, the CDR3 is TGTGCCAGCAGCCCCGGGGACGGTAACTATGGCTACACCTTC.

The rearrangement links TRBV18 to TRBJ2-2; possible D gene TRBD2, 5 bases. CDR1 is KGHSH, CDR2 LQKENI, per germline. V was trimmed by 3 bases and J by 6 bases, leaving 11 bases between them. The CDR3 runs to 14 residues. CDR3 sequence (DNA): TGTGCCAGCTCACCGAGCCACGGGGCCGGGGAGCTGTTTTTT. Translating it yields CASSPSHGAGELFF.

This chain connects TRBV4-2 to TRBJ2-1; 14 bases align to TRBD2. The V gene end was trimmed by 2 bases and the J gene end by 10 bases; junction bases not matched to a gene: 7. The CDR3 runs to 16 residues. Germline-derived CDR1 and CDR2 are LGHNA and YNFKEQ. The CDR3 loop reads CASSQNDRLAGGEQFF. In DNA, the CDR3 is TGTGCCAGCAGCCAAAATGACCGACTAGCGGGGGGGGAGCAGTTCTTC.

The CDR3 region has the DNA TGTGCCAGCAGCTTTACAGGGGGCCTTAATTCACCCCTCCACTTT. Amino acids: CASSFTGGLNSPLHF. This sequence joins TRBV7-9 and TRBJ1-6; 9 positions agree with TRBD1. CDR3 length: 15 residues. Germline CDR1 is SEHNR and CDR2 is FQNEAQ (reference sequence). The trim removed 3 bases at V and 6 bases at J, leaving 3 bases unmatched.

This clone was counted a single time. The chain's CDR3 is CASSPRDGVYEQYF. CDR3 in DNA: TGTGCCAGCAGCCCCCGGGACGGAGTCTACGAGCAGTACTTC. V gene TRBV11-3 combines with J gene TRBJ2-7; D assignment may be TRBD1 or TRBD2 (5 bases each). CDR3 size: 14 residues. Per the germline V gene, CDR1 is SGHNT and CDR2 is YENEEA. V lost 5 bases and J lost 3, with 14 bases in between.